The entry below describes one T cell receptor (beta chain). The antigen it recognizes is unknown. No much larger clone exists at a distance of one base, and base qualities are not known. These data originate in a study of a mutant IDH1 vaccine in newly diagnosed glioma (dated by TCRdb to about 2021). Regarding the research as a whole: Vaccination began 4-6 weeks after radiotherapy alone, or alongside temozolomide cycles in the chemotherapy-containing groups. The roughly 33 treated patients were roughly 62% male and about 38% female, with a mean age of approximately 40 years. Before enrollment, most patients had been given radiochemotherapy with temozolomide as standard therapy, while the rest had received either radiotherapy alone or temozolomide alone. Visit V12 was the week-35 safety follow-up and visit V13 was the week-47 end of study. Six visits were used for peripheral blood collection: V03 (baseline), V05, V07, V10, V12 and V13. For exploratory analyses, longitudinal TCRB deep sequencing was carried out in roughly 23 treated patients wherever samples were available. General study outcomes and caveats: Changes in the top peripheral T cell clonotypes picked up by TCRB sequencing did not appear to be linked to pseudoprogression. The authors noted that analyses of patient blood samples could not be reproduced because of sample limitations. Immune responses induced by the vaccine were seen in roughly 95% of patients across multiple MHC alleles. Selection of PBMC samples for TCRB deep sequencing was based on availability.

The time point label on this specimen signifies: week 47, end of study. Each vaccine dose, consisting of 300 ug of a 20-mer mutant IDH1 peptide in Montanide, was administered subcutaneously with topical imiquimod. Patients received eight vaccinations in weeks 1, 3, 5, 7, 11, 15, 19 and 23, corresponding to visits V03 through V10. All donors had newly diagnosed IDH1-mutant astrocytomas of WHO grade 3 or 4 that showed loss of nuclear ATRX. The samples were drawn from NOA16, a multicentre, single-arm, open-label phase I trial in Germany that tested a mutant IDH1 peptide vaccine in humans for the first time. Genomic DNA for TCRB sequencing was extracted from EDTA blood using the DNeasy Blood and Tissue Kit. CDR1 and CDR2 are read off the germline V gene as MNHEY and SVGAGI. The CDR3, from cysteine to phenylalanine, totals 14 residues. The read is trimmed to its CDR3 DNA, 42 bases read in frame from base 1. The germline V and J ends show losses of 6 bases and 5 bases respectively, and no gene match explains 5 bases of the junction.

The library was obtained by the immunoSEQ multiplex PCR assay. Following the manufacturer's protocol, the hsTCRB Kit was used to amplify rearranged TCR beta chain sequences. Sequencing of TCRB libraries was carried out on an Illumina MiSeq. For the original study's pipeline: The proprietary platform of the kit vendor was used for demultiplexing, trimming and gene mapping. The table comes from immuneACCESS by way of TCRdb, which keeps in-frame sequences with V and J called. Part of the clones is missing from these tables; in studies checked, under half for an unresolved V gene and the rest for unknown reasons. The DNA was the basis for D and trimming; V, J and clone size are from that table. This sample gives tens of thousands of clones in total; 82% of them show up just once. The ten largest clones add up to about 3.8% of the sample.

The sequence is built from TRBV6-5 and TRBJ2-1, with 9 junctional bases fitting TRBD1. The sequence came from a man aged 35 to 55 with glioma. Some clones in this sample may be carry-over from other donors' samples. The sequences come from PBMCs, collected from a glioma patient whose treatment included an IDH1 peptide vaccine. The CDR3 reads as follows: CASSRDRENNEQFF. The DNA sequence reads TGTGCCAGCAGCCGGGACAGGGAGAACAATGAGCAGTTCTTC.